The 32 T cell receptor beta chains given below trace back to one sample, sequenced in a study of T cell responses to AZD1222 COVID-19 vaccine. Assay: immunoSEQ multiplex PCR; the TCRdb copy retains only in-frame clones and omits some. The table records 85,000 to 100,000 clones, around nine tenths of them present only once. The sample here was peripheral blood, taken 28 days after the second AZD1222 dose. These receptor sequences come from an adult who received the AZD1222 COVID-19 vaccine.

The CDR3: CASGGHAGNEQFF. For the CDR3, the DNA is TGTGCCAGCGGGGGCCATGCCGGGAATGAGCAGTTCTTC. This chain joins TRBV2 and TRBJ2-1; weak D call: TRBD1 (6 bases). The CDR3 covers 13 residues. Trimming left V 8 bases short and J 7 bases short, with 15 bases between. Germline V gives CDR1 SNHLY, CDR2 FYNNEI.

This chain's CDR3 is CASSYSSGDTDTQYF. In DNA, the CDR3 is TGTGCCAGCAGTTACTCCTCGGGGGACACAGATACGCAGTATTTT. V gene TRBV6-2 or TRBV6-3 combines with J gene TRBJ2-3; D possibly corresponds to TRBD2 (6 bases). There are 15 residues in the CDR3. Trimming removed 0 bases from V and 2 bases from J, with 9 bases in between. The germline CDR1 and CDR2 sequences are MNHEY and SVGEGT.

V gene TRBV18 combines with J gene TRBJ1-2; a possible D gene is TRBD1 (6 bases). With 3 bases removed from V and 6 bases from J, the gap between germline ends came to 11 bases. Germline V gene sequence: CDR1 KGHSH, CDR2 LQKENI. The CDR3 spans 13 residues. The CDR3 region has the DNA TGTGCCAGCTCACCCCGGACAGAGGATGGCTACACCTTC. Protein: CASSPRTEDGYTF.

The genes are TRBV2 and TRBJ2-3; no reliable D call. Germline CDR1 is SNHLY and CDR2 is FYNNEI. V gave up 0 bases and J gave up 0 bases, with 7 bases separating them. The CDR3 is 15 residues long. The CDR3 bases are TGTGCCAGCAGTGAAGCAGCGTTGAGCACAGATACGCAGTATTTT. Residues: CASSEAALSTDTQYF.

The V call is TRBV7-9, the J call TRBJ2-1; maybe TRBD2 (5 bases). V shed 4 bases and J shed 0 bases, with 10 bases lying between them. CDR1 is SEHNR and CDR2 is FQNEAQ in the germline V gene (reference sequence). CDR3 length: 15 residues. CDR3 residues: CASSWGGSSYNEQFF. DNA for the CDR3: TGTGCCAGCAGCTGGGGTGGGAGCTCCTACAATGAGCAGTTCTTC.

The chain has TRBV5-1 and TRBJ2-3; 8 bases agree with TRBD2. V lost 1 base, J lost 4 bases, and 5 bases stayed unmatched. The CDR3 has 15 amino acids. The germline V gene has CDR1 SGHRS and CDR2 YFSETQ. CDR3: CASSLPGGQSDTQYF. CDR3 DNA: TGCGCCAGCAGCTTGCCGGGGGGGCAGTCAGATACGCAGTATTTT. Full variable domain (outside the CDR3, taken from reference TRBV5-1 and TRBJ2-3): KAGVTQTPRYLIKTRGQQVTLSCSPISGHRSVSWYQQTPGQGLQFLFEYFSETQRNKGNFPGRFSGRQFSNSRSEMNVSTLELGDSALYLCASSLPGGQSDTQYFGPGTRLTVL.

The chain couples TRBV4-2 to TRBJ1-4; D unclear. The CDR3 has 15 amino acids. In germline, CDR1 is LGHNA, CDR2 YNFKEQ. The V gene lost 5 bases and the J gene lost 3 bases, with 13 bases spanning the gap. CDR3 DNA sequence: TGTGCCAGCAGCGGTCAGACACTTTCTAATGAAAAACTGTTTTTT. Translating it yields CASSGQTLSNEKLFF.

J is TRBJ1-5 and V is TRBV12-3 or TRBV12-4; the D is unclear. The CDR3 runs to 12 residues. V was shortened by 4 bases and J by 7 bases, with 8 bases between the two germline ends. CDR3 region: CASSSNNQPQHF. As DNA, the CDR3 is TGTGCCAGCAGTTCCAACAACCAGCCCCAGCATTTT.

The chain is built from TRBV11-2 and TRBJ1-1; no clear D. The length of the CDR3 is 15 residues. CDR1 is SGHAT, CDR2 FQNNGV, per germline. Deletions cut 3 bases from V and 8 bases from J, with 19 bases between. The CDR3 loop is CASSFLSDGTNEAFF. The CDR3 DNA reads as TGTGCCAGCAGCTTTTTATCTGACGGAACAAACGAAGCTTTCTTT. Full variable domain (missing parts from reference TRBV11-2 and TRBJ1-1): EAGVAQSPRYKIIEKRQSVAFWCNPISGHATLYWYQQILGQGPKLLIQFQNNGVVDDSQLPKDRFSAERLKGVDSTLKIQPAKLEDSAVYLCASSFLSDGTNEAFFGQGTRLTVV.

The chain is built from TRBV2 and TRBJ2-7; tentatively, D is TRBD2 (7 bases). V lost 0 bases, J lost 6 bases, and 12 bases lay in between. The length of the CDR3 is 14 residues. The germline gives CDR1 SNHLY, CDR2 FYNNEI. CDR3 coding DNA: TGTGCCAGCAGTGAAGCGGGGGGGCCTAGCGAGCAGTACTTC. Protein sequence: CASSEAGGPSEQYF. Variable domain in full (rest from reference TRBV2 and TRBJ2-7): EPEVTQTPSHQVTQMGQEVILRCVPISNHLYFYWYRQILGQKVEFLVSFYNNEISEKSEIFDDQFSVERPDGSNFTLKIRSTKLEDSAMYFCASSEAGGPSEQYFGPGTRLTVT.

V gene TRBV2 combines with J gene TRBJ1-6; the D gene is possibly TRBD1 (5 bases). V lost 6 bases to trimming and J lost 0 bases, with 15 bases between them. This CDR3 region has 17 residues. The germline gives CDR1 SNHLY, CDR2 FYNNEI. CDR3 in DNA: TGTGCCAGCAGACCCGGGACGGCGAGCTCCTATAATTCACCCCTCCACTTT. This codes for CASRPGTASSYNSPLHF.

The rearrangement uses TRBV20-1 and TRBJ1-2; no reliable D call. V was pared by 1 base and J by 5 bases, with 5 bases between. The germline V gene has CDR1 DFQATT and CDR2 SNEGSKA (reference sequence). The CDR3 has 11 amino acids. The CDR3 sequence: CSARGPYGYTF. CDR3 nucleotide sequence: TGCAGTGCTAGAGGACCTTATGGCTACACCTTC.

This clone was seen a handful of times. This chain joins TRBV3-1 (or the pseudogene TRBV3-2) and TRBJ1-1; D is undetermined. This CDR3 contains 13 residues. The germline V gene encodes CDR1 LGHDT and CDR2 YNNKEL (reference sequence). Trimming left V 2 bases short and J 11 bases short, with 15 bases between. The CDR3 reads CASSQTVYGGAFF. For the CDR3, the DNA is TGTGCCAGCAGCCAAACCGTATACGGAGGGGCTTTCTTT.

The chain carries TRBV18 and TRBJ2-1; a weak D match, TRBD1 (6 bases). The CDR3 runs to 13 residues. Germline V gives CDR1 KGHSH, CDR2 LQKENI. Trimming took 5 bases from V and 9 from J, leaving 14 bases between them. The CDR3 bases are TGTGCCAGCTCATCGAAAGGGGGTAGTGAGCAGTTCTTC. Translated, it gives CASSSKGGSEQFF.

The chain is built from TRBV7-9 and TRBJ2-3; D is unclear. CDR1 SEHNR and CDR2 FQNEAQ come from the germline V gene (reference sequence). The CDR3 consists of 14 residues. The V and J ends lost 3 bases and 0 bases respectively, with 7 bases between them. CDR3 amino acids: CASSFRASTDTQYF. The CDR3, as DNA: TGTGCCAGCAGCTTTAGGGCAAGCACAGATACGCAGTATTTT.

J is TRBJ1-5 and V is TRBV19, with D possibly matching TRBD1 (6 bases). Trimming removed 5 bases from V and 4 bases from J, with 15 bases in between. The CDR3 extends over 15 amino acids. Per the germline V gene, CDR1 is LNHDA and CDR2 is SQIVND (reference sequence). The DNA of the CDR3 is TGTGCCAGTAGTGGGGGATGGCAGGGGAATCAGCCCCAGCATTTT. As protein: CASSGGWQGNQPQHF. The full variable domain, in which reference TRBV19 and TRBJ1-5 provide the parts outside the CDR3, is DGGITQSPKYLFRKEGQNVTLSCEQNLNHDAMYWYRQDPGQGLRLIYYSQIVNDFQKGDIAEGYSVSREKKESFPLTVTSAQKNPTAFYLCASSGGWQGNQPQHFGDGTRLSIL.

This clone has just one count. The CDR3 nucleotides read TGTGCCAGTAGTAGGTTGGAGTCTGGTAATTCACCCCTCCACTTT. This encodes CASSRLESGNSPLHF. This sequence joins TRBV19 and TRBJ1-6, with unresolved D. CDR3 length equals 15 residues. The germline gives CDR1 LNHDA, CDR2 SQIVND (reference sequence). Trimming removed 4 bases from V and 6 bases from J, with 13 bases in between.

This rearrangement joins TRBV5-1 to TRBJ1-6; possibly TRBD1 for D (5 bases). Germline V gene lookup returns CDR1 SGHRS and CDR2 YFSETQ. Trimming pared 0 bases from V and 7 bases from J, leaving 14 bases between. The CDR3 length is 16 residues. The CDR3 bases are TGCGCCAGCAGCTTGGGGGCCGGGACGGAGAATTCACCCCTCCACTTT. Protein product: CASSLGAGTENSPLHF.

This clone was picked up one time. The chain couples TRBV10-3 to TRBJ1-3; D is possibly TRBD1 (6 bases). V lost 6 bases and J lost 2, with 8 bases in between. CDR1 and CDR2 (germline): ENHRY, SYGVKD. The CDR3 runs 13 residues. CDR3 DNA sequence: TGTGCCATCAGCACAGGGACTGGAAACACCATATATTTT. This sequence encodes CAISTGTGNTIYF.

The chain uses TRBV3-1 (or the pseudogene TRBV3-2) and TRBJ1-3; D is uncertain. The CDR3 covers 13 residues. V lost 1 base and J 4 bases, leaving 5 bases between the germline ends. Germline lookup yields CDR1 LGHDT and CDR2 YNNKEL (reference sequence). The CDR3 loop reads CASSQAAGNTIYF. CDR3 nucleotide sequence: TGTGCCAGCAGCCAAGCTGCGGGAAACACCATATATTTT.

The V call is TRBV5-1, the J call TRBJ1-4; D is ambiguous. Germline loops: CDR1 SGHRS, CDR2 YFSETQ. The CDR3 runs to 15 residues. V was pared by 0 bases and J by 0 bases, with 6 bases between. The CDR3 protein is CASSLVGSTNEKLFF. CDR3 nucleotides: TGCGCCAGCAGCTTGGTCGGATCAACTAATGAAAAACTGTTTTTT.

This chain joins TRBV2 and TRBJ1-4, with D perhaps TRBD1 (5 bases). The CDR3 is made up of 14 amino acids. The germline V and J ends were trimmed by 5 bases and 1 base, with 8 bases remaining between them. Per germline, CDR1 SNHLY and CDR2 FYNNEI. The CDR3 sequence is CASSPRVTNEKLFF. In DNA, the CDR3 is TGTGCCAGCAGTCCCAGGGTAACTAATGAAAAACTGTTTTTT.

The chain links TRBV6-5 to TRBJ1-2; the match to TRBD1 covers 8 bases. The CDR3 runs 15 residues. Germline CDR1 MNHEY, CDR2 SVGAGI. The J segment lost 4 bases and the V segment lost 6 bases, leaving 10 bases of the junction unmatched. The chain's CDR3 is CASSQSTGASYGYTF. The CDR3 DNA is TGTGCCAGCAGCCAATCGACAGGGGCTAGCTATGGCTACACCTTC.

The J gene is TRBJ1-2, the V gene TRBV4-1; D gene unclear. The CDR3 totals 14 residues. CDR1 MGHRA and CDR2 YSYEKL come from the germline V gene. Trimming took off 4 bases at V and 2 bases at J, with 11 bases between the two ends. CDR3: CASSRETANYGYTF. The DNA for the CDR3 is TGCGCCAGCAGCCGAGAGACGGCAAACTATGGCTACACCTTC.

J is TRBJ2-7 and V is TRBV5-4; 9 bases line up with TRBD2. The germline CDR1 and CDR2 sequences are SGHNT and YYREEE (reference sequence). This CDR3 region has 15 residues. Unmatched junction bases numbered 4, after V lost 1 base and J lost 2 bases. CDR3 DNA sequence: TGTGCCAGCAGCTTGTCGTCTAGCGGGGCCTACGAGCAGTACTTC. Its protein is CASSLSSSGAYEQYF.

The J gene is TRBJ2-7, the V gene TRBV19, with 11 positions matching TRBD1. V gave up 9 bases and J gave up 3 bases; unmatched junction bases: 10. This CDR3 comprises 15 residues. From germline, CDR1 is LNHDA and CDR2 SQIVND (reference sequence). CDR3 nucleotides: TGTGCCAGCACTCCCGGGACAGGGGGGATCTACGAGCAGTACTTC. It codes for CASTPGTGGIYEQYF. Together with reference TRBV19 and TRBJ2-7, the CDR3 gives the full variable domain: DGGITQSPKYLFRKEGQNVTLSCEQNLNHDAMYWYRQDPGQGLRLIYYSQIVNDFQKGDIAEGYSVSREKKESFPLTVTSAQKNPTAFYLCASTPGTGGIYEQYFGPGTRLTVT.

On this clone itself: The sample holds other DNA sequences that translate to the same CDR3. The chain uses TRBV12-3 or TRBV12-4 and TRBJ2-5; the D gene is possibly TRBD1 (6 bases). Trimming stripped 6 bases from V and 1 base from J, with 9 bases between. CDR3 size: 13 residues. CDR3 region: CASRSTGQETQYF. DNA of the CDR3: TGTGCCAGCAGGTCGACAGGCCAAGAGACCCAGTACTTC.

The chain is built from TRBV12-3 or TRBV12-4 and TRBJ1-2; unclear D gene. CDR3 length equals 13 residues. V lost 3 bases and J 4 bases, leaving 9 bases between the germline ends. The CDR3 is CASSFGQLYGYTF. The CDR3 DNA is TGTGCCAGCAGTTTTGGCCAGCTCTATGGCTACACCTTC.

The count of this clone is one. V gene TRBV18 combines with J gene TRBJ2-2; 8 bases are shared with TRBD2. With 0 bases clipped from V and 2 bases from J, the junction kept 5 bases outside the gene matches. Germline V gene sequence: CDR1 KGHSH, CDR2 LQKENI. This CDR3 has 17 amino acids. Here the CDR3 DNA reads TGTGCCAGCTCACCACCAGGTAGCGGGGCCAACACCGGGGAGCTGTTTTTT. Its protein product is CASSPPGSGANTGELFF.

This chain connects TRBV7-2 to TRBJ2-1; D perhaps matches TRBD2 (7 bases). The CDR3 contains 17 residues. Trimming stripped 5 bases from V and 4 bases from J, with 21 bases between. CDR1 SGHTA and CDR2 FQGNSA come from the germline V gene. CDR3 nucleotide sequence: TGTGCCAGCAGCAGGAGGGAAGGCGGGGGCCCTTACAATGAGCAGTTCTTC. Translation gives CASSRREGGGPYNEQFF.

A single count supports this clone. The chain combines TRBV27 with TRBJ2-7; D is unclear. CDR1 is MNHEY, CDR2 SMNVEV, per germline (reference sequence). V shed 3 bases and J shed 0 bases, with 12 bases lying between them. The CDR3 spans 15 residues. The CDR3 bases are TGTGCCAGCAGTTTTTCACGGACGAGCTCCTACGAGCAGTACTTC. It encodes CASSFSRTSSYEQYF.

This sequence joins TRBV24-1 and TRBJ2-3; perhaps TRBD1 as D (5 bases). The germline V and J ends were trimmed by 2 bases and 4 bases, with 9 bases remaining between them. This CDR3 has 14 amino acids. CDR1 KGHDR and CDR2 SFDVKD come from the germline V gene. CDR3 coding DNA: TGTGCCACCAGTGATTACAGGAGAGCAGATACGCAGTATTTT. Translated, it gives CATSDYRRADTQYF.